This T cell receptor beta chain is drawn from a study of technical replicates of blood from a few donors. There are 19 residues in the CDR3. With 2 bases removed from V and 4 bases from J, the gap between germline ends came to 27 bases. CDR1 is SGHRS, CDR2 YFSETQ, per germline. The assay was immunoSEQ multiplex PCR, and TCRdb's table has in-frame clones only and misses some. The sample includes 75,000 to 95,000 clones, about 89% seen only once; the top ten take roughly 0.27%. This sequence originates from a human donor in good health. The chain links TRBV5-1 to TRBJ2-5, with a tentative D call TRBD2 (8 bases). The sample consisted of T cells isolated from PBMCs. The DNA of the CDR3 is TGCGCCAGCAGCTTATCCCGCAGGGGGGCAAGCGGGGGATTAGAGACCCAGTACTTC. Translating it yields CASSLSRRGASGGLETQYF.